Each of the 9 T cell receptor beta chains below was sequenced from the same sample in a study of cytomegalovirus exposure and HLA in healthy donors (TCRdb year 2017). The library was generated by the immunoSEQ multiplex PCR assay. Sourced from immuneACCESS, this table was stored by TCRdb with only in-frame sequences that have V and J called. A share of the clones is absent; for the studies checked, an unresolved V gene accounts for under half, and the remainder has no known explanation. The sample contains about 130,000 clones, about 80% of them found a single time. Less than 35% of the sample goes to the ten largest clones. The sample taken for sequencing was PBMCs. The source is a man aged 30-40 years in good health and CMV-seropositive.

The chain links TRBV1 to TRBJ1-2; the DNA was not used to check the table's D call, TRBD1. TRBV1 is designated a pseudogene. The CDR3 contains 17 residues. The CDR3: CTSSHRGTGILNYGYTF. The CDR3 DNA reads TGCACCAGCAGCCATCGCGGAACAGGGATCCTTAACTATGGCTACACCTTC.

The chain joins TRBV10-3 to TRBJ1-2; 11 nucleotides agree with TRBD1. Germline V gene sequence: CDR1 ENHRY, CDR2 SYGVKD. The CDR3 runs to 16 residues. The junction had 8 bases not matched to a gene; V was cut back by 5 bases and J by 3 bases. CDR3 in DNA: TGTGCCATCAGTAGTTTACCGGGACAGGGGGACTATGGCTACACCTTC. Protein product: CAISSLPGQGDYGYTF.

V usage is TRBV18 and J usage is TRBJ2-7; 8 bases are a match to TRBD2. Germline V lookup: CDR1 KGHSH, CDR2 LQKENI. The CDR3 totals 15 residues. Germline trimming cut 3 bases from V and 2 bases from J; bases unmatched to any gene: 6. CDR3 sequence reads: CASSPPSGSPYEQYF. The CDR3 nucleotides read TGTGCCAGCTCACCGCCGAGCGGGAGTCCCTACGAGCAGTACTTC. The full variable domain, in which reference TRBV18 and TRBJ2-7 provide the parts outside the CDR3, is NAGVMQNPRHLVRRRGQEARLRCSPMKGHSHVYWYRQLPEEGLKFMVYLQKENIIDESGMPKERFSAEFPKEGPSILRIQQVVRGDSAAYFCASSPPSGSPYEQYFGPGTRLTVT.

The rearrangement joins TRBV19 to TRBJ1-2; D gene uncertain. The length of the CDR3 is 16 residues. In germline, CDR1 is LNHDA, CDR2 SQIVND (reference sequence). Trimming left V 5 bases short and J 0 bases short, with 16 bases between. The CDR3 bases are TGTGCCAGTAGTCGCCCCATTACTTATACTAACTATGGCTACACCTTC. It yields the protein CASSRPITYTNYGYTF.

The chain carries TRBV6-6 and TRBJ2-7, with TRBD2 matching over 9 bases. CDR1 MNHNY and CDR2 SVGAGI come from the germline V gene (reference sequence). The CDR3 contains 13 residues. J gave up 3 bases and V 8 bases, and 5 bases lay outside the gene matches. CDR3 bases: TGTGCCAGCCGTCCTAGCGGGATCTACGAGCAGTACTTC. Its protein product is CASRPSGIYEQYF.

This sequence joins TRBV19 and TRBJ2-7; the match to TRBD2 covers 9 bases. CDR3 length equals 14 residues. V lost 6 bases and J lost 2; bases outside the gene matches: 5. CDR1 and CDR2 (germline): LNHDA, SQIVND (reference sequence). The DNA for the CDR3 is TGTGCCAGTAGCAAGCGGGGGGAAACCTACGAGCAGTACTTC. Protein: CASSKRGETYEQYF.

The rearrangement uses TRBV11-2 and TRBJ1-2, with TRBD1 as a possible D gene (5 bases). The V end was cut by 5 bases, the J end by 2 bases, with 21 bases between. Germline CDR1 and CDR2: SGHAT and FQNNGV. The CDR3 contains 17 residues. Written as DNA, the CDR3 is TGTGCCAGCAGCGCCTACGTAGTTCAGGGCTCGAACTATGGCTACACCTTC. This gives the protein CASSAYVVQGSNYGYTF.

The chain carries TRBV7-9 and TRBJ2-5; no reliable D call. Trimming removed 5 bases at V and 4 bases at J, with 2 bases between. The V gene's germline CDR1 is SEHNR and CDR2 FQNEAQ (reference sequence). The CDR3 extends over 10 amino acids. CDR3 loop: CASSLETQYF. Here the CDR3 DNA reads TGTGCCAGCAGCCTAGAGACCCAGTACTTC.

The V and J genes are TRBV11-3 and TRBJ2-3, with 8 bases lining up with TRBD1. V lost 4 bases and J lost 2; bases outside the gene matches: 2. CDR1 and CDR2 (germline): SGHNT, YENEEA. CDR3 length: 14 residues. As DNA, the CDR3 is TGTGCCAGCAGCTCGGGACAGGCCACAGATACGCAGTATTTT. It translates to CASSSGQATDTQYF.